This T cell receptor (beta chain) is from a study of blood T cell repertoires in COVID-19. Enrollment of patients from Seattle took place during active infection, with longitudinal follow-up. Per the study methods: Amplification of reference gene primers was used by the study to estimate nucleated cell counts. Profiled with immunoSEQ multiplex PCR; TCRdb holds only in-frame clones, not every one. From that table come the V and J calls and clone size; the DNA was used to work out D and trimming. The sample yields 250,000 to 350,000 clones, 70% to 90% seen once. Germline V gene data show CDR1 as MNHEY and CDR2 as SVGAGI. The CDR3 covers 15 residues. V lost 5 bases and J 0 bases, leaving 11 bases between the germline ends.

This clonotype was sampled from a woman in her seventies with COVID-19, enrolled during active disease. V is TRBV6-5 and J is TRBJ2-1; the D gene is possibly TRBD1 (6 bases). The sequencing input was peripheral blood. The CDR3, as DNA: TGTGCCAGCAGTCTTCAGGGGCCCTCCTACAATGAGCAGTTCTTC. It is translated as CASSLQGPSYNEQFF.